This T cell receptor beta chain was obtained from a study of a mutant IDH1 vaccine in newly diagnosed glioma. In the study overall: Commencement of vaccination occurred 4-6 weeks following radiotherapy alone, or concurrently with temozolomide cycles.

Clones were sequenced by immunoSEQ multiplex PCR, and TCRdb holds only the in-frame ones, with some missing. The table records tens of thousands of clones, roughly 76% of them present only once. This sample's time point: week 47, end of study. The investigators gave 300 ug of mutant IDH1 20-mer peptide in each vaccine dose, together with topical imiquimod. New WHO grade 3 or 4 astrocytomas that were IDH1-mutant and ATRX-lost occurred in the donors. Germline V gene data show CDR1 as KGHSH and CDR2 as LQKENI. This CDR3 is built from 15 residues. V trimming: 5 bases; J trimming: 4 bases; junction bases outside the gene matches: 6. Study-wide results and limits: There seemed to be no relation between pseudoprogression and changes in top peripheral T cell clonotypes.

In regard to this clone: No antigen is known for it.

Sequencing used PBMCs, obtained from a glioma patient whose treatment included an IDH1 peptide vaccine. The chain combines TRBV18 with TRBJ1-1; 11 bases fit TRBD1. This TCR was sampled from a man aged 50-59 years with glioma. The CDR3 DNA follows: TGTGCCAGCTCAAGGACCGGGACAGGGGGCACTGAAGCTTTCTTT. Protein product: CASSRTGTGGTEAFF.